A selection of T cell receptor beta chains follows, all from one sample in a study of T cell changes during pregnancy in multiple sclerosis. Produced via immunoSEQ multiplex PCR; TCRdb's table is partial and in-frame only. This sample has around 80,000 clones; roughly 96% occur once, and the top ten carry about 1.2%. Here the sequenced sample was peripheral blood, taken in the second trimester of pregnancy. These receptors all stem from a female donor with multiple sclerosis, enrolled in a pregnancy study. Each CDR3 is given with its conserved first and last residue. A D gene is named only where the DNA matches it firmly. The size field is filled for only some rows; it gives once, few, many or a size class.

V gene,clone size,D gene,J gene,CDR3 DNA,CDR3 protein
TRBV9,once,.,TRBJ1-1,TGTGCCAGCAGCGTCGGCGGCACTGAAGCTTTCTTT,CASSVGGTEAFF
TRBV19,.,TRBD1,TRBJ2-7,TGTGCCAGTAGTATTACAGGGGGTATCTACGAGCAGTACTTC,CASSITGGIYEQYF
TRBV7-9,.,.,TRBJ1-1,TGTGCCAGCAGCTTAGGACAGGCTGAAGCTTTCTTT,CASSLGQAEAFF
TRBV19,.,TRBD1,TRBJ2-6,TGTGCCAGTAGTACCACTCGACAGGGCGGCCTGACTTTC,CASSTTRQGGLTF
TRBV2,.,.,TRBJ1-1,TGTGCCACCACAACAGGGAATCCAAACACTGAAGCTTTCTTT,CATTTGNPNTEAFF
TRBV7-9,.,.,TRBJ1-2,TGTGCCAGCACCACTGAGGGGGGGCGAGGGGGCTACACCTTC,CASTTEGGRGGYTF
TRBV11-2,.,TRBD1,TRBJ2-1,TGTGCCATCAAAGGTCCAGGGGGCACCTACAATGAGCAGTTCTTC,CAIKGPGGTYNEQFF
TRBV5-1,.,.,TRBJ1-3,TGCGCCAGCAGCCCCTGGCTGGCTGGAAACACCATATATTTT,CASSPWLAGNTIYF
TRBV4-2,.,.,TRBJ2-1,TGTGCCAGCAGCCAGGATGAGCTAGCGCTAGGCGACAATGAGCAGTTCTTC,CASSQDELALGDNEQFF
TRBV13,.,.,TRBJ2-3,TGTGCCAGCAGTCAACGGGACTCATCCACAGATACGCAGTATTTT,CASSQRDSSTDTQYF